One sample yielded the 26 T cell receptor beta chains listed below, sequenced in a study of vaccination effects on CD4 cells after COVID-19. It was after approximately 11 days of culture that CD4+ T cells were isolated. The antigens for these receptors are not known. The data were produced by immunoSEQ multiplex PCR, yet TCRdb's version contains in-frame clones alone and is incomplete. The sample has about 25,000 clones; around 73% are singletons. Sequencing was performed on CD4+ T cells from PBMCs cultured without peptide, taken before COVID-19 vaccination. These TCRs come from a human donor who received a COVID-19 vaccine.

V gene TRBV5-8 combines with J gene TRBJ1-5; tentative D call: TRBD1 (5 bases). V was pared by 4 bases and J by 6 bases, with 20 bases between. Per the germline V gene, CDR1 is SGHTS and CDR2 is YDEGEE. CDR3 length: 16 amino acids. The CDR3 region has the DNA TGTGCCAGCAGCCGGGGAACAGATCGAGGGGCTCAGCCCCAGCATTTT. This translates into CASSRGTDRGAQPQHF.

The gene calls are TRBV7-2 and TRBJ2-7; 10 nucleotides align to TRBD1. The V segment lost 0 bases and the J segment 3 bases; nucleotides outside the gene matches: 11. The CDR3 has 18 amino acids. Germline CDR1 reads SGHTA; CDR2 reads FQGNSA. CDR3 in DNA: TGTGCCAGCAGCTTAGCTCATGACAGGGGGCGGTTTAGCTACGAGCAGTACTTC. Its translation: CASSLAHDRGRFSYEQYF.

The chain recombines TRBV20-1 with TRBJ1-1; D uncertain. The CDR3 covers 10 residues. Germline CDR1 DFQATT, CDR2 SNEGSKA (reference sequence). V lost 6 bases to trimming and J lost 11 bases, with 13 bases between them. CDR3 protein: CSAVLGPAFF. As DNA, the CDR3 is TGCAGTGCCGTTCTTGGTCCGGCTTTCTTT.

The V call is TRBV9, the J call TRBJ1-2; unclear D gene. Per germline, CDR1 SGDLS and CDR2 YYNGEE. CDR3 length: 15 residues. Deletions cut 6 bases from V and 4 bases from J, with 19 bases between. This CDR3 is CASTGRGTTLYGYTF. The DNA of the CDR3 is TGTGCCAGCACCGGGCGGGGTACGACCCTCTATGGCTACACCTTC.

The chain combines TRBV7-2 with TRBJ2-7; 8 positions agree with TRBD2. J gave up 1 base and V 4 bases, and 3 bases lay outside the gene matches. The length of the CDR3 is 14 residues. Germline assignment: CDR1 SGHTA and CDR2 FQGNSA. CDR3 protein: CASSSRGGSYEQYF. DNA of the CDR3: TGTGCCAGCAGCTCTCGGGGGGGTTCCTACGAGCAGTACTTC.

This sequence joins TRBV9 and TRBJ1-2, with 7 bases lining up with TRBD1. The CDR3 runs to 15 residues. The germline gives CDR1 SGDLS, CDR2 YYNGEE. With V trimmed by 0 bases and J by 5 bases, 7 bases remained unmatched. CDR3 sequence: CASSVGQGSSYGYTF. The CDR3 DNA reads TGTGCCAGCAGCGTAGGACAGGGAAGTAGTTATGGCTACACCTTC.

The chain joins TRBV9 to TRBJ2-1, with 10 bases aligning to TRBD2. V trimming: 3 bases; J trimming: 4 bases; junction bases outside the gene matches: 7. Germline loops: CDR1 SGDLS, CDR2 YYNGEE. The CDR3 has 16 residues. The CDR3 nucleotides are TGTGCCAGCAGCGGGAGCCGGACTAGCGGATACAATGAGCAGTTCTTC. Translation gives CASSGSRTSGYNEQFF.

This sequence joins TRBV5-1 and TRBJ1-6; 8 bases line up with TRBD1. V lost 5 bases to trimming and J lost 10 bases; unmatched junction nucleotides: 8. The CDR3 consists of 14 residues. Per the germline V gene, CDR1 is SGHRS and CDR2 is YFSETQ. CDR3: CASRSTGAESPLHF. CDR3 nucleotides: TGCGCCAGCAGATCGACAGGGGCCGAATCACCCCTCCACTTT.

V is TRBV28 and J is TRBJ2-7, with TRBD2 matching over 7 bases. Germline V gene sequence: CDR1 MDHEN, CDR2 SYDVKM. V was clipped by 6 bases and J by 2 bases; unmatched bases: 10. This CDR3 is 15 amino acids long. The DNA for the CDR3 is TGTGCCAGCAGCACCTCAGGGAGCGGGGCCTACGAGCAGTACTTC. Its translation: CASSTSGSGAYEQYF.

This chain joins TRBV4-2 and TRBJ2-3; TRBD1 agrees at 9 bases. V shed 1 base, J shed 6 bases, and the junction held 5 bases outside the gene matches. Germline V lookup: CDR1 LGHNA, CDR2 YNFKEQ. CDR3 length: 15 residues. CDR3 sequence (DNA): TGTGCCAGCAGCCAAGGGGACAGGGAGATGGATACGCAGTATTTT. Translation gives CASSQGDREMDTQYF.

This chain links TRBV29-1 with TRBJ1-2; no firm D call. The V gene lost 3 bases and the J gene lost 4 bases, with 9 bases spanning the gap. The CDR3 runs 12 residues. Germline V gene sequence: CDR1 SQVTM, CDR2 ANQGSEA. The CDR3 DNA reads TGCAGCGTTGATGCCCCAGTCTATGGCTACACCTTC. Its translation is CSVDAPVYGYTF.

The chain links TRBV4-1 to TRBJ1-2; TRBD1 might be the D (5 bases). The CDR3 is made up of 14 amino acids. Between the trimmed V and J ends, which lost 0 bases and 5 bases, there was a span of 10 bases. Looked up from germline, CDR1 is MGHRA and CDR2 is YSYEKL. The DNA for the CDR3 is TGCGCCAGCAGCCAAGATAGGGGAGGATATGGCTACACCTTC. Encoded protein: CASSQDRGGYGYTF.

The chain has TRBV18 and TRBJ2-1; 13 nucleotides match TRBD2. This CDR3 is built from 14 residues. CDR1 is KGHSH and CDR2 is LQKENI in the germline V gene. Trimming took 3 bases from V and 9 from J; bases not matched to a gene: 2. The CDR3 coding sequence is TGTGCCAGCTCACCGGGACTAGCGGGACGTGAGCAGTTCTTC. Encoded protein: CASSPGLAGREQFF.

The chain joins TRBV5-1 to TRBJ2-5; either TRBD1 or TRBD2 may fit D (5 bases each). CDR3 size: 13 residues. The V end lost 3 bases, the J end lost 1 base, and 7 bases lay between the germline ends. The germline V gene encodes CDR1 SGHRS and CDR2 YFSETQ. The CDR3 spells CASSSGRQETQYF. Written as DNA, the CDR3 is TGCGCCAGCAGCTCGGGACGCCAAGAGACCCAGTACTTC.

The chain has TRBV11-1 and TRBJ2-2; 7 bases align to TRBD1. CDR3 size: 12 residues. The ends lost 8 bases at V and 6 bases at J; junction bases unmatched: 3. Germline values: CDR1 SGHAT, CDR2 FQDESV (reference sequence). The CDR3 reads CASERGPGELFF. The CDR3, as DNA: TGTGCCAGCGAAAGGGGGCCCGGGGAGCTGTTTTTT.

The J gene is TRBJ1-5, the V gene TRBV2, with D possibly being TRBD1 (6 bases). Germline assignment: CDR1 SNHLY and CDR2 FYNNEI. This CDR3 has 15 amino acids. Deletions cut 3 bases from V and 2 bases from J, with 11 bases between. The CDR3 DNA reads as TGTGCCAGCAGTGATGAGACAGGCGGCAATCAGCCCCAGCATTTT. Residues: CASSDETGGNQPQHF.

This chain uses TRBV30 with TRBJ1-2; D remains unclear. Trimming pared 1 base from V and 3 bases from J, leaving 12 bases between. This CDR3 spans 14 amino acids. Germline CDR1 GTSNPN, CDR2 SVGIG (reference sequence). The CDR3 DNA reads TGTGCCTGGAGTGCGGAGTTTTCATACTATGGCTACACCTTC. Translated: CAWSAEFSYYGYTF.

V is TRBV12-3 or TRBV12-4 and J is TRBJ1-5; D remains unclear. V was shortened by 6 bases and J by 1 base, with 7 bases between the two germline ends. The CDR3 is 13 residues long. The CDR3 is CASSPASNQPQHF. CDR3 DNA: TGTGCCAGCAGCCCCGCCAGCAATCAGCCCCAGCATTTT.

The V and J genes are TRBV12-5 and TRBJ1-4; D is undetermined. Germline CDR1 reads LGHNT; CDR2 reads FRNRAP. This CDR3 has 11 amino acids. V was shortened by 3 bases and J by 8 bases, with 4 bases between the two germline ends. This CDR3 is CASGLGEKLFF. As DNA, the CDR3 is TGTGCTAGTGGTTTAGGGGAAAAACTGTTTTTT.

The chain combines TRBV2 with TRBJ2-3, with D tentatively TRBD2 (6 bases). Germline CDR1 and CDR2: SNHLY and FYNNEI. V lost 3 bases to trimming and J lost 2 bases, with 9 bases between them. The CDR3 spans 14 residues. CDR3 DNA sequence: TGTGCCAGCAGTGACGGCGGGAACACAGATACGCAGTATTTT. This sequence encodes CASSDGGNTDTQYF.

By sample fraction, this clone is medium-sized. This chain uses TRBV20-1 with TRBJ1-2; D remains unclear. The V gene's germline CDR1 is DFQATT and CDR2 SNEGSKA (reference sequence). Between the trimmed V and J ends, which lost 4 bases and 8 bases, there was a span of 11 bases. CDR3 length: 11 amino acids. The CDR3 nucleotides are TGCAGTGCTACAGACTCGATCGGCTACACCTTC. Translation gives CSATDSIGYTF.

The chain combines TRBV28 with TRBJ1-1; D is perhaps TRBD1 (5 bases). V lost 6 bases, J lost 1 base, and 12 bases lay in between. Looked up from germline, CDR1 is MDHEN and CDR2 is SYDVKM. The CDR3 is 14 amino acids. CDR3 amino acids: CASRTAGENTEAFF. The CDR3 DNA sequence: TGTGCCAGCAGGACAGCAGGAGAGAACACTGAAGCTTTCTTT.

V gene TRBV12-3 or TRBV12-4 combines with J gene TRBJ2-7; D is unclear. The CDR3 totals 13 residues. V was clipped by 3 bases and J by 7 bases, with 13 bases between them. The CDR3 loop is CASSLAGTLEQYF. CDR3 nucleotide sequence: TGTGCCAGCAGTTTGGCAGGAACCTTGGAGCAGTACTTC.

The J gene is TRBJ1-1, the V gene TRBV7-2; D might be TRBD1 (6 bases). This CDR3 comprises 16 residues. CDR1 is SGHTA and CDR2 is FQGNSA in the germline V gene. Deletions cut 3 bases from V and 0 bases from J, with 14 bases between. In DNA form, the CDR3 reads TGTGCCAGCAGCTTTAAGTTGGACAGTATGAACACTGAAGCTTTCTTT. Translating gives CASSFKLDSMNTEAFF.

The CDR3, as DNA: TGTGCCTGGACCACCCTCCCTAGGGGGCTCGGGAACACCATATATTTT. This sequence encodes CAWTTLPRGLGNTIYF. The genes are TRBV30 and TRBJ1-3; 7 positions agree with TRBD1. The CDR3 has 16 residues. With 4 bases clipped from V and 7 bases from J, the junction kept 16 bases outside the gene matches. Germline CDR1 reads GTSNPN; CDR2 reads SVGIG (reference sequence).

The chain has TRBV7-2 and TRBJ2-5; a weak D match, TRBD2 (6 bases). With 2 bases removed from V and 2 bases from J, the gap between germline ends came to 15 bases. Germline CDR1 and CDR2: SGHTA and FQGNSA. The length of the CDR3 is 16 residues. The DNA of the CDR3 is TGTGCCAGCAGCTTAATTGGGAGCGGGCCTCAAGAGACCCAGTACTTC. Translated: CASSLIGSGPQETQYF.